This TCR beta chain was identified during a study of cytomegalovirus exposure and HLA in healthy donors. This PCR relied on a set of 60 Vbeta primers and 13 Jbeta primers. Profiling relied on immunoSEQ multiplex PCR, and the TCRdb table lists in-frame clones only, not all of them. This sample has over 110,000 clones, with 82% found just once. Study observations and caveats: Earlier analysis looked at TCR beta V segments, and most were productive about 90% or about 30% of the time.

Germline V lookup: CDR1 GTSNPN, CDR2 SVGIG (reference sequence). There are 11 residues in the CDR3. With respect to this clone: The antigen remains undetermined.

This sequence was found in a male donor in good health and CMV-seronegative. The V and J genes are TRBV30 and TRBJ2-5; D is uncertain. Near its end, the DNA agrees better with TRBJ2-7, so the J call may be wrong. Sequencing was performed on PBMCs. CDR3 in amino acids: CAWSVVHEQYF. The CDR3 bases are TGTGCCTGGAGTGTAGTCCACGAGCAGTACTTC.